This entry features one T cell receptor beta chain sequence. This receptor's antigen is unknown. The CDR3 is cut off 3 residues early in the read; its end comes from the germline J gene. TCR beta CDR3 regions were amplified by multiplex PCR from an average of about 1,300 ng genomic DNA per sample using the immunoSEQ assay. The assay corrected primer bias using a complete synthetic TCR repertoire to establish an amplification baseline. The amplicons were sequenced using the Illumina platform. The original pipeline was this. Error correction of the sequences involved clustering with frequency ratios plus a modified nearest-neighbor algorithm, after which the sequences were analyzed in the immunoSEQ Analyzer using IMGT gene definitions. TCR richness and evenness were averaged over 20 rarefaction repeats at each rarefaction depth, excluding samples with fewer sequences than the depth. V, D and J gene relative abundances were compared between groups with Wilcoxon rank sum tests, applying FDR correction. An intraclass correlation of around 96% for TCR richness and an average of about 82% across some 66 gene segments were obtained from the blinded duplicates. TCRdb retrieved this table from immuneACCESS and kept in-frame rearrangements only. Not all clones are present; in checked studies, unresolved V genes account for under half, and no reason is known for the remainder. The D gene and trimming were derived from the DNA, and the V and J assignments and clone size from that table. The table for this sample records 20,000 to 30,000 clones. Jointly, the top ten make up roughly 5.9% of the sample.

The data stem from a study of T cells in women clearing cervical HPV infection (dated by TCRdb to 2016 to 2019). With regard to the full study: Cases were about 25 women with histologically confirmed HPV16-related CIN3 or worse, including a couple of invasive cancers. The roughly 25 controls were women who cleared a single incident HPV16 infection within 12 months without developing precancer or cancer. Case blood was taken at the visit when the lesion was first identified, whereas control blood was taken when infection was no longer detected. Among cases, blood sampling came a median of 149 days after lesion detection, with an interquartile range of about 85 to 200 days. Since only a few of the women had HLA typing available, the possibility that HLA type was acting as a confounder could not be ruled out. An exploratory proof-of-principle case-control study, nested within the Guanacaste HPV Natural History Study in Costa Rica, was conducted to compare TCR repertoires across cervical HPV16 outcomes. Cases and controls were matched on year of sample collection and on age within five years. Cases had a median age of almost 35 years and controls had a median age of about 37, with no significant differences in baseline characteristics. In the parent cohort, 10,000 to 11,000 women aged 18 or older were enrolled in Guanacaste, Costa Rica, during about 1993 to 1994 and then followed for under 9 years. Quality controls consisted of five blinded duplicates per group, for a total of some 60 samples made up of some 50 participants and about ten replicates. Results and caveats for the whole study, not just this receptor: Because the number of T cells per sample was unknown, the richness differences could reflect varying T-cell content rather than repertoire biology. Cases were distinguished from controls with an estimated AUC of approximately 0.83 by random forest classifiers combining richness and V gene abundances. TRBV6-7 relative abundance was lower in cases than in controls (roughly 0.12% versus 0.17%; Bonferroni P = 0.0008). TCR repertoire richness was significantly higher in CIN3+ cases than in controls across sequencing depths, while evenness did not differ. The cross-sectional design could not show whether the associations came before the infection or were a result of it, and neither effector/memory subsets nor HPV-specific T cells were isolated.

Every participant had a single incident cervical HPV16 infection, and women with prevalent HPV16 infections were excluded. Cervical HPV DNA was detected by MY09/MY11 PCR, and genotyping was performed by dot-blot hybridization. Fifteen mL of heparinized blood was centrifuged, after which the buffy coat was aliquoted, frozen at -30 degrees C, and then stored at -80 degrees C. QIAGEN kits were used to extract genomic DNA from the buffy coat specimens. Taken from the germline V gene (reference sequence), the CDR1 and CDR2 loops are PRHDT and FYEKMQ. CDR3 length: 14 amino acids, cysteine to phenylalanine. Of the CDR3's DNA, 33 bases were read; they are in frame from base 1. Deletion took 1 base off V and 6 bases off J, with a span of 12 bases between the germline ends.

This receptor was obtained from a woman aged 18 to 75 with a cervical HPV16 infection that either progressed to CIN3+ or cleared (not recorded which). What was sequenced was blood buffy coat. This sequence uses TRBV13 and TRBJ2-5; the D gene is perhaps TRBD2, on 5 matching bases. CDR3 sequence: CASSLDRLAQTQYF. The DNA read from the CDR3 is TGTGCCAGCAGCTTAGATAGGCTAGCTCAGACC.